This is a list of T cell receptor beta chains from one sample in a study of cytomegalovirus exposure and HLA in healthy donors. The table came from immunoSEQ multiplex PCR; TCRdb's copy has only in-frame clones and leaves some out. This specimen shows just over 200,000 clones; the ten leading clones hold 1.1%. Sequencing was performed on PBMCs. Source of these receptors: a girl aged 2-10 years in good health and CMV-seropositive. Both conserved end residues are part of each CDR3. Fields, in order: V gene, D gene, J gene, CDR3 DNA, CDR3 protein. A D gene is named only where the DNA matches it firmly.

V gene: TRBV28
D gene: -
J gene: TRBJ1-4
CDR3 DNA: TGTGCCAGCAGACCACTAGGGGGGGTTAATGAAAAACTGTTTTTT
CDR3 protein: CASRPLGGVNEKLFF

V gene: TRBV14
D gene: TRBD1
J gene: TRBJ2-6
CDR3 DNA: TGTGCCAGCAGCCGACAGGGATCCGCCTCTGGGGCCAACGTCCTGACTTTC
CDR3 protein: CASSRQGSASGANVLTF

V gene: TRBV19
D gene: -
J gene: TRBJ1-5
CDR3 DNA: TGTGCCAGTAGGCCGGACACTTATAGCAATCAGCCCCAGCATTTT
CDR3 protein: CASRPDTYSNQPQHF

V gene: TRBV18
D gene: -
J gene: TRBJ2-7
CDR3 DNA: TGTGCCAGCTCCCCGAAGACACAGGGTAGTACCTACGAGCAGTACTTC
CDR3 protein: CASSPKTQGSTYEQYF

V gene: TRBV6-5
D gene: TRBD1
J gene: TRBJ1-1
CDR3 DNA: TGTGCCAGCAGTCCCCCTGGGACAGGGAACACTGAAGCTTTCTTC
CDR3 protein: CASSPPGTGNTEAFF

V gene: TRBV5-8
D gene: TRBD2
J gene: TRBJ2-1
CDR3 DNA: TGTGCCAGCAGCAAAGAAAGCGGGAGTAAAGGGGGGGATGAGCAGTTCTTC
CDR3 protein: CASSKESGSKGGDEQFF

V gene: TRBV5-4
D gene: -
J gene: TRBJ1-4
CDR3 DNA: TGTGCCAGCAGCGATCGGGACAAGGTCGAAAAACTGTTTTTT
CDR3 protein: CASSDRDKVEKLFF

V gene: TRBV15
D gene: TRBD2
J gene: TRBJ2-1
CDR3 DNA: TGTGCCACCAGCAGATCTCGAGTGGGAGGGCCGTACAATGAGCAGTTCTTC
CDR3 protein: CATSRSRVGGPYNEQFF

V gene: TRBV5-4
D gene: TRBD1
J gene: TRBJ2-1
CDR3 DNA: TGTGCCAGCAGCTTGGGAGGGGGCGCGTACAATGAGCAGTTCTTC
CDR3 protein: CASSLGGGAYNEQFF

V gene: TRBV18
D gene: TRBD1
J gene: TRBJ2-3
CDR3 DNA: TGTGCCAGCTCACCACCGAACAACAGGGGAGGCACAGATACGCAGTATTTT
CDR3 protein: CASSPPNNRGGTDTQYF

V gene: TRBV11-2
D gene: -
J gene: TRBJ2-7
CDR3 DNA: TGTGCCAGCAGCTTAGTTGTCCACGAGCAGTACTTC
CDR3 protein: CASSLVVHEQYF

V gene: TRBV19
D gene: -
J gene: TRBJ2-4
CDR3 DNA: TGTGCCAGTAGTATACCGGGAGCCAAAAACATTCAGTACTTC
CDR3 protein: CASSIPGAKNIQYF

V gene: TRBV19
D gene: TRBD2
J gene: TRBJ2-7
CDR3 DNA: TGTGCCAGTAGTATGGCCGATCTAGCGGGGGGATTCTACGAGCAGTACTTC
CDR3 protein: CASSMADLAGGFYEQYF

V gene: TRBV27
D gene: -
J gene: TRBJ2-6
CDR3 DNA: TGTGCCAGCAGCCCAGGGGGGCACTCTGGGGCCAACGTCCTGACTTTC
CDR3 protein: CASSPGGHSGANVLTF

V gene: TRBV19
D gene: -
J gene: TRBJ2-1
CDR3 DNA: TGTGCCAGTAGTCCGCCGGAGGGAGGCGAGCAGTTCTTC
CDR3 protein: CASSPPEGGEQFF

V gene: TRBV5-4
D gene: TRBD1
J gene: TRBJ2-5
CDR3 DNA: TGTGCCAGCAGCCGGGACAGGGGAAGGGAGACCCAGTACTTC
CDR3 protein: CASSRDRGRETQYF

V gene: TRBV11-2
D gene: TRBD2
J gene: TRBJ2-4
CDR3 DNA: TGTGCCAGCAGCTTAGGGACGGGACTAGCGGGAGTTTACATTCAGTACTTC
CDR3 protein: CASSLGTGLAGVYIQYF

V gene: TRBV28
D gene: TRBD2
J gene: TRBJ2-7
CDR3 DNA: TGTGCCAGCAGTTTAGGGGCGGCTAGCGGCAATTACGAGCAGTACTTC
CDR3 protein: CASSLGAASGNYEQYF

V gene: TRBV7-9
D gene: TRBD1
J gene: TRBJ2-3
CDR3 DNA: TGTGCCAGCAGCTACAACGACAGGGGAACGCAGTATTTT
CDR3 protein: CASSYNDRGTQYF

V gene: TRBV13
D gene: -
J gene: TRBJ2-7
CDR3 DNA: TGTGCCAGCAGCCCTCGAGGGAAAACATACGAGCAGTACTTC
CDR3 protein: CASSPRGKTYEQYF

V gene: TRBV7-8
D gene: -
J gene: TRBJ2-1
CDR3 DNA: TGTGCCAGCAGCGCCTCACTGGAGGTGGTTGACAATGAGCAGTTCTTC
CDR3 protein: CASSASLEVVDNEQFF

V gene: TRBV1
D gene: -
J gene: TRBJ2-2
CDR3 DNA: TGCACCAGCAGCCCACATAATAGCGGAACCAACACCGGGGAGCTGTTTTTT
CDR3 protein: CTSSPHNSGTNTGELFF

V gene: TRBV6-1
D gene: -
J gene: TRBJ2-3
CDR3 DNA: TGTGCCAGCAGTGAAAAGGTAAGATATAGCGTACACTGGAGAGATACGCAGTATTTT
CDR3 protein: CASSEKVRYSVHWRDTQYF

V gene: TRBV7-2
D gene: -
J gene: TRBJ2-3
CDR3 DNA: TGTGCCAGCAGCCTAAAACTAGAAATCACAGATACGCAGTATTTT
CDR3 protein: CASSLKLEITDTQYF

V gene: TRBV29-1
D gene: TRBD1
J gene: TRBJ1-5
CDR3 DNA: TGCAGCGTTGCAGAAACCGGGACAGGGGAACAGCCCCAGCATTTT
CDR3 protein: CSVAETGTGEQPQHF

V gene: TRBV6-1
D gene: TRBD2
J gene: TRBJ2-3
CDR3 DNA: TGTGCCAGCAGTCCTAGCGGGACTAGCACAGATACGCAGTATTTT
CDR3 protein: CASSPSGTSTDTQYF

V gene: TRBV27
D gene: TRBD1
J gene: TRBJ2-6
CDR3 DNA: TGTGCCAGCAGCCGGGACAGGGGGCAGGTTGGGGCCAACGTCCTGACTTTC
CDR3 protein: CASSRDRGQVGANVLTF

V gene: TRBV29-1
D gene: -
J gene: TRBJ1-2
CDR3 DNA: TGCAGCGTTGAAAGGGGGACGGGCTATGGCTACACCTTC
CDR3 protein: CSVERGTGYGYTF

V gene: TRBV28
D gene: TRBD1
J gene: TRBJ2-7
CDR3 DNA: TGTGCCAGCAGTTTAGACCGGGACAGTTTGTCCTACGAGCAGTACTTC
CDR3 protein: CASSLDRDSLSYEQYF

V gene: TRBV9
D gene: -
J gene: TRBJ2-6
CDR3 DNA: TGTGCCAGCAGCGGGATATACAGGGAAACAAAACTCTCTGGGGCCAACGTCCTGACTTTC
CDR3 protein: CASSGIYRETKLSGANVLTF

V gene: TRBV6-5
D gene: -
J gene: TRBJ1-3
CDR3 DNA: TGTGCCAGCAGTTACTCGAAGGGGGGAAACACCATATATTTT
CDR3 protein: CASSYSKGGNTIYF